Below are 28 T cell receptor beta chains sequenced from a single sample in a study of vaccination and CD4 T cells after COVID-19. Which antigens these TCRs recognize remains unknown. Regarding treatment: approximately nine-day PBMC culture with coronavirus spike peptide pools or control peptides (ViraFEST assay). CD4+ T cells of the unexposed donor were collected before the COVID-19 pandemic (2011-2018). Sequenced with the Oncomine TCR Beta short-read assay was DNA taken from cultured CD4+ T cells. Each CDR3 protein gets one entry after TCRdb re-called the PCR reads with MiXCR. The sample records about 770 distinct CDR3 sequences, 9.5% to 14% being singletons. The sequenced material came from CD4+ T cells from blood, cultured in vitro. The receptors shown here come from a human donor in good health.

By its share, this clonotype is large. The gene calls are TRBV6-1 and TRBJ1-2; 12 bases map to TRBD1. The J segment lost 6 bases and the V segment lost 6 bases, leaving 2 bases of the junction unmatched. Germline CDR1 reads MNHNS; CDR2 reads SASEGT. This CDR3 has 13 residues. The CDR3 spells CASRGDRGHGYTF. Written as DNA, the CDR3 is TGTGCCAGCAGAGGGGACAGGGGGCATGGCTACACCTTC.

The chain links TRBV30 to TRBJ2-1; D uncertain. This CDR3 is built from 14 residues. Germline V lookup: CDR1 GTSNPN, CDR2 SVGIG (reference sequence). The ends were cut back, 7 bases at V and 0 bases at J, with 13 bases in the middle. The CDR3 bases are TGTGCCTCCAGGTGGTCGAGCTCCTACAATGAGCAGTTCTTC. It is translated as CASRWSSSYNEQFF.

This clonotype is large by share. V usage is TRBV20-1 and J usage is TRBJ1-5; D perhaps matches TRBD1 (6 bases). CDR3 length: 15 residues. Germline lookup yields CDR1 DFQATT and CDR2 SNEGSKA (reference sequence). Trimming removed 0 bases at V and 13 bases at J, with 22 bases between. The DNA for the CDR3 is TGCAGTGCTAGAGATTTTGCGGTAGGGACACGGGTTCAGCATTTT. This codes for CSARDFAVGTRVQHF.

The chain couples TRBV28 to TRBJ1-4; TRBD1 aligns across 7 bases. CDR1 MDHEN and CDR2 SYDVKM come from the germline V gene. This CDR3 region has 15 residues. J lost 7 bases, V lost 5 bases, and 10 bases had no gene match. The CDR3 nucleotides are TGTGCCAGCAGTCTCCAGGGGGGAATATCTGAAAAACTGTTTTTT. It specifies CASSLQGGISEKLFF. Full variable domain (remainder filled in from reference TRBV28 and TRBJ1-4): DVKVTQSSRYLVKRTGEKVFLECVQDMDHENMFWYRQDPGLGLRLIYFSYDVKMKEKGDIPEGYSVSREKKERFSLILESASTNQTSMYLCASSLQGGISEKLFFGSGTQLSVL.

This clonotype is large (0.1 to 1%) in the sample. This chain links TRBV10-2 with TRBJ1-1; unclear D gene. The CDR3 is 11 residues long. Between the trimmed V and J ends, which lost 6 bases and 3 bases, there was a span of 5 bases. Germline V lookup: CDR1 WSHSY, CDR2 SAAADI. As DNA, the CDR3 is TGCGCCAGCAGCCTGGACACTGAAGCTTTCTTT. As protein: CASSLDTEAFF.

This clonotype is large within its sample. This chain joins TRBV7-9 and TRBJ1-2; possibly TRBD1 for D (5 bases). The V end lost 4 bases, the J end lost 4 bases, and 13 bases lay between the germline ends. There are 14 residues in the CDR3. Germline lookup yields CDR1 SEHNR and CDR2 FQNEAQ (reference sequence). This CDR3 is CASSSDGTGYGYTF. DNA for the CDR3: TGTGCCAGCAGCTCGGACGGGACGGGCTATGGCTACACCTTC. The full variable domain, its missing parts supplied by reference TRBV7-9 and TRBJ1-2, is DTGVSQNPRHKITKRGQNVTFRCDPISEHNRLYWYRQTLGQGPEFLTYFQNEAQLEKSRLLSDRFSAERPKGSFSTLEIQRTEQGDSAMYLCASSSDGTGYGYTFGSGTRLTVV.

By share of the sample, this clonotype is medium-sized. V gene TRBV12-3 or TRBV12-4 combines with J gene TRBJ2-5; no reliable D call. Trimming took off 0 bases at V and 5 bases at J, with 13 bases between the two ends. The CDR3 has 15 amino acids. CDR3 sequence reads: CASSLAAGAKETQYF. The CDR3, as DNA: TGTGCCAGCAGTTTAGCGGCAGGAGCGAAGGAGACCCAGTACTTC.

This clonotype is large within its sample. This chain uses TRBV7-8 with TRBJ1-3; D perhaps matches TRBD1 (5 bases). The germline CDR1 and CDR2 sequences are SGHVS and FQNEAQ. The V end was cut by 3 bases, the J end by 0 bases, with 9 bases between. The CDR3 is 15 amino acids. The CDR3 DNA reads TGTGCCAGCAGCTTCCGACAGAGCTCTGGAAACACCATATATTTT. Translating it yields CASSFRQSSGNTIYF.

This clonotype is classed as large. The chain is built from TRBV6-1 and TRBJ1-2; 9 bases are shared with TRBD1. There are 14 residues in the CDR3. Trimming took 6 bases from V and 7 from J; bases not matched to a gene: 9. The V gene's germline CDR1 is MNHNS and CDR2 SASEGT. Written as DNA, the CDR3 is TGTGCCAGCAGGTCCGAACAGGGGGCTGGTGGCTACACCTTC. It specifies CASRSEQGAGGYTF.

This clonotype is categorized as medium-sized. V and J are TRBV6-2 or TRBV6-3 and TRBJ2-7; D is ambiguous. The V gene lost 4 bases and the J gene lost 0 bases, with 4 bases spanning the gap. There are 12 residues in the CDR3. Germline values: CDR1 MNHEY, CDR2 SVGEGT. The CDR3 DNA is TGTGCCAGCAGTTCCACCTCCTACGAGCAGTACTTC. Its translation is CASSSTSYEQYF.

Within the sample, this clonotype is large (0.1 to 1%). V gene TRBV7-9 combines with J gene TRBJ1-5; D call uncertain. Trimming pared 6 bases from V and 5 bases from J, leaving 17 bases between. Per the germline V gene, CDR1 is SEHNR and CDR2 is FQNEAQ (reference sequence). CDR3 size: 15 residues. The CDR3 DNA sequence: TGTGCCAGCAGTCCAACGGATGCCGGGGATCAGCCCCAGCATTTT. It specifies CASSPTDAGDQPQHF.

The chain is built from TRBV5-1 and TRBJ1-4; 8 bases map to TRBD1. V lost 5 bases and J lost 4; bases outside the gene matches: 4. Germline V CDR1 and CDR2: SGHRS, YFSETQ. The CDR3 contains 14 residues. The CDR3 DNA reads TGCGCCAGCAGAGCAGGGGGCGTTAATGAAAAACTGTTTTTT. Residues: CASRAGGVNEKLFF.

Judged by abundance, this clonotype is large. J is TRBJ1-2 and V is TRBV19; D remains ambiguous. CDR1 and CDR2 from the germline V gene are LNHDA and SQIVND (reference sequence). Trimming stripped 5 bases from V and 4 bases from J, with 14 bases between. The CDR3 runs 14 residues. The chain's CDR3 is CASSGSGGSYGYTF. The CDR3 coding sequence is TGTGCCAGTAGTGGGTCGGGAGGTAGCTATGGCTACACCTTC.

By sample fraction, this clonotype is large. The J gene is TRBJ2-3, the V gene TRBV27, with TRBD1 matching 10 bases. With V trimmed by 3 bases and J by 3 bases, 3 bases remained unmatched. Germline CDR1 MNHEY, CDR2 SMNVEV (reference sequence). CDR3 length equals 15 residues. Here the CDR3 reads CASSFRDRGTDTQYF. CDR3 coding DNA: TGTGCCAGCAGTTTTCGGGACAGGGGTACAGATACGCAGTATTTT.

This clonotype counts as medium-sized. V is TRBV28 and J is TRBJ2-2; D not resolved. Trimming removed 6 bases from V and 6 bases from J, with 5 bases in between. CDR3 length: 11 amino acids. Germline-derived CDR1 and CDR2 are MDHEN and SYDVKM. The CDR3 here is CASRGSGELFF. DNA of the CDR3: TGTGCCAGCAGGGGGTCCGGGGAGCTGTTTTTT.

This clonotype was seen only a few times. The J gene is TRBJ2-2, the V gene TRBV6-2 or TRBV6-3; no firm D call. The CDR3 is 13 amino acids. Per germline, CDR1 MNHEY and CDR2 SVGEGT. Trimming took off 5 bases at V and 2 bases at J, with 6 bases between the two ends. CDR3 DNA: TGTGCCAGCAGTCGCCTAAACACCGGGGAGCTGTTTTTT. Encoded protein: CASSRLNTGELFF.

This clonotype is large. This sequence joins TRBV6-5 and TRBJ1-1; tentative D call: TRBD1 (5 bases). Germline V gene lookup returns CDR1 MNHEY and CDR2 SVGAGI. The CDR3 length is 16 residues. V lost 4 bases and J lost 3, with 18 bases in between. The CDR3 DNA reads as TGTGCCAGCAGTTCGGACGGCCACGGGGGGTACACTGAAGCTTTCTTT. Its protein is CASSSDGHGGYTEAFF.

This clonotype is judged large. The chain couples TRBV10-3 to TRBJ1-5; TRBD1 matches 7 bases. This CDR3 has 16 residues. CDR1 and CDR2 from the germline V gene are ENHRY and SYGVKD. V lost 0 bases and J lost 3; bases outside the gene matches: 5. CDR3 region: CAISESGGQVNQPQHF. The CDR3 DNA reads TGTGCCATCAGTGAGTCGGGAGGACAGGTCAATCAGCCCCAGCATTTT.

The chain employs TRBV12-3 or TRBV12-4 and TRBJ1-1; unclear D gene. The CDR3 is 15 residues long. Deletions cut 6 bases from V and 2 bases from J, with 16 bases between. The CDR3 loop is CASSRPFGKNTEAFF. CDR3 nucleotide sequence: TGTGCCAGCAGCCGCCCGTTTGGAAAAAACACTGAAGCTTTCTTT.

This clonotype is classed as large. The CDR3 loop reads CASSLRDGASYEQYF. CDR3 coding DNA: TGTGCCAGCAGCTTAAGGGACGGAGCCTCCTACGAGCAGTACTTC. The genes are TRBV7-9 and TRBJ2-7; D is perhaps TRBD1 or TRBD2 (5 bases each). Between the trimmed V and J ends, which lost 2 bases and 0 bases, there was a span of 11 bases. The CDR3 is 15 amino acids. Looked up from germline, CDR1 is SEHNR and CDR2 is FQNEAQ (reference sequence).

This clonotype was detected a few times. The chain combines TRBV30 with TRBJ1-1; 9 positions agree with TRBD1. This CDR3 is built from 12 residues. Trimming removed 5 bases from V and 4 bases from J; junction bases left unmatched: 2. Germline CDR1 reads GTSNPN; CDR2 reads SVGIG (reference sequence). The CDR3 DNA is TGTGCCTGGGGGACAGGGTTCACTGAAGCTTTCTTT. Its protein product is CAWGTGFTEAFF.

By its share, this clonotype is medium-sized. V and J are TRBV28 and TRBJ2-7; D unclear. CDR3 length equals 17 residues. Germline CDR1 MDHEN, CDR2 SYDVKM. Trimming cost V 4 bases and J 3 bases, with 22 bases left between them. CDR3 nucleotide sequence: TGTGCCAGCAGTTCCTCTTACCTGGGTCTAACAAACTACGAGCAGTACTTC. Amino acid sequence: CASSSSYLGLTNYEQYF.

This clonotype rates as medium-sized. The V call is TRBV20-1, the J call TRBJ1-3; weak D call: TRBD1 (6 bases). From germline, CDR1 is DFQATT and CDR2 SNEGSKA (reference sequence). This CDR3 spans 14 amino acids. V lost 3 bases and J 3 bases, leaving 12 bases between the germline ends. Here the CDR3 DNA reads TGCAGTGCTAGGGACAGACAAGGTGGAAACACCATATATTTT. It encodes CSARDRQGGNTIYF.

By share of the sample, this clonotype is medium-sized. The chain joins TRBV4-1 to TRBJ2-2; possibly TRBD2 for D (6 bases). Trimming took off 5 bases at V and 0 bases at J, with 13 bases between the two ends. The CDR3 extends over 16 amino acids. The germline V gene encodes CDR1 MGHRA and CDR2 YSYEKL. The CDR3 nucleotides are TGCGCCAGCAGCAGGAGGGGCGCGGCGAACACCGGGGAGCTGTTTTTT. Protein: CASSRRGAANTGELFF.

As concerns this clonotype: Possible read error: a much larger clone is one base away. The chain links TRBV20-1 to TRBJ2-3; 11 bases are shared with TRBD2. This CDR3 is 14 amino acids long. Germline V gene sequence: CDR1 DFQATT, CDR2 SNEGSKA (reference sequence). V lost 7 bases, J lost 7 bases, and 10 bases stayed unmatched. In DNA, the CDR3 is TGCAGTGTAGGGATAGCGGGGGGGACGAATACGCAGTATTTT. It is translated as CSVGIAGGTNTQYF.

This clonotype is termed large. This chain joins TRBV7-6 and TRBJ2-5; weak D call: TRBD2 (5 bases). The length of the CDR3 is 14 residues. V was trimmed by 5 bases and J by 7 bases, leaving 17 bases between them. The V gene's germline CDR1 is SGHVS and CDR2 FNYEAQ. The CDR3 sequence: CASSLGGQALTQYF. DNA of the CDR3: TGTGCCAGCAGCCTAGGCGGGCAGGCCCTGACCCAGTACTTC.

In this sample, this clonotype is large. V gene TRBV20-1 combines with J gene TRBJ1-1; TRBD1 might be the D (5 bases). Trimming shortened V by 1 base and J by 4 bases, and 7 bases separated the two germline ends. The CDR3 contains 12 residues. Germline V gene data show CDR1 as DFQATT and CDR2 as SNEGSKA (reference sequence). The CDR3 nucleotides read TGCAGTGCTAGAGTTAGGGGCACTGAAGCTTTCTTT. The encoded protein is CSARVRGTEAFF.

J is TRBJ2-7 and V is TRBV6-5, with unresolved D. Germline assignment: CDR1 MNHEY and CDR2 SVGAGI. This CDR3 has 13 residues. V lost 2 bases, J lost 6 bases, and 11 bases lay in between. This CDR3 reads CASSYGRLAEQYF. CDR3 coding DNA: TGTGCCAGCAGTTACGGGCGCCTGGCCGAGCAGTACTTC.